The rows below give T cell receptor beta chains drawn from one sample of a study of T cells after yellow fever vaccination. TCRdb re-called the 5' RACE reads through MiXCR, storing one row per CDR3 protein. The sample carries some 400,000 distinct CDR3 sequences, roughly a sixth recorded once. The specimen was PBMCs, collected before the yellow fever booster vaccination. These receptors came from a man between 18 and 35 years old who received the YFV17D yellow fever vaccine. Both conserved end residues are part of each CDR3. The D gene is left open where the match is weak. Rows give clone size only sometimes, using once, few, many, or a class for an expanded clone.

j_call v_call clone_size d_call cdr3_nt cdr3_aa
TRBJ1-2 TRBV12-3/TRBV12-4 few - TGTGCCAGCAGTTCACTCCAGCCACCTTATGGCTACACCTTC CASSSLQPPYGYTF
TRBJ1-3 TRBV9 - - TGTGCCAGCAGCGAGGCGCCAGGGCGGTCCTCTGGAAACACCATATATTTT CASSEAPGRSSGNTIYF
TRBJ1-5 TRBV5-8 - TRBD1 TGTGCCAGCAGCCTGACAGGGCAGGTTCAGCCCCAGCATTTT CASSLTGQVQPQHF
TRBJ1-1 TRBV12-3/TRBV12-4 - - TGTGCCAGCAGTCCCCCGGTGCATGAAGCTTTCTTT CASSPPVHEAFF
TRBJ2-2 TRBV4-3 many - TGCGCCAGCAGCCAAGGCTCGGTGGGGGAGCTGTTTTTT CASSQGSVGELFF
TRBJ2-5 TRBV7-2 few TRBD1 TGTGCCAGCATATTAAAAACAGGGGTCGATAGGGAGACCCAGTACTTC CASILKTGVDRETQYF
TRBJ2-7 TRBV4-3 few TRBD2 TGCGCCAGCAGCCAAGGGACTAGCGGGGCGAGCTCCTACGAGCAGTACTTC CASSQGTSGASSYEQYF
TRBJ2-2 TRBV4-3 few - TGCGCCAGCAGCCAACCCCAGGGGGGGACAAACACCGGGGAGCTGTTTTTT CASSQPQGGTNTGELFF
TRBJ2-6 TRBV5-1 - - TGCGCCAGCAGCTTTTCGGGGGCGTCTGGGGCCAACGTCCTGACTTTC CASSFSGASGANVLTF
TRBJ2-5 TRBV5-1 - TRBD1 TGCGCCAGCAGCAACGGGGACAGCCAAGAGACCCAGTACTTC CASSNGDSQETQYF
TRBJ1-1 TRBV15 many - TGTGCCACCAGCAGAGACCTGGGGTGGGACACTGAAGCTTTCTTT CATSRDLGWDTEAFF
TRBJ1-2 TRBV6-2/TRBV6-3 - - TGTGCCAGCAGTCCTCGGGGGACTAACTATGGCTACACCTTC CASSPRGTNYGYTF
TRBJ2-1 TRBV24-1 - TRBD2 TGTGCCACCAGTGATGTGACTAGCGGGGGGGACAATGAGCAGTTCTTC CATSDVTSGGDNEQFF